The sample holds a few counts of the clone carrying this T cell receptor beta chain. This entry belongs to a study of blood T cell repertoires in COVID-19. The CDR3 has 13 residues. V shed 9 bases and J shed 0 bases, with 11 bases lying between them. Germline CDR1 MDHEN, CDR2 SYDVKM. The method was immunoSEQ multiplex PCR; TCRdb's version includes in-frame clones alone and lacks a portion of them. In the table there are about 200,000 clones, roughly 80% of which are singletons. The chain employs TRBV28 and TRBJ1-1, with D tentatively TRBD1 (6 bases). This TCR was sampled from a woman aged 70 to 79 with acute or convalescent COVID-19. Input material: peripheral blood. The CDR3 DNA reads TGTGCCAGTTACAGGGACATGAACACTGAAGCTTTCTTT. It specifies CASYRDMNTEAFF. The whole variable domain, filled in from reference TRBV28 and TRBJ1-1, reads DVKVTQSSRYLVKRTGEKVFLECVQDMDHENMFWYRQDPGLGLRLIYFSYDVKMKEKGDIPEGYSVSREKKERFSLILESASTNQTSMYLCASYRDMNTEAFFGQGTRLTVV.